This section outlines one TCR beta chain sequence together with its context. Its specificity is not known. The sample belongs to a study of T cells in localized non-small cell lung cancer. Findings and caveats of the study: Without multi-region sequencing, intratumor heterogeneity could not be excluded. Increased T cell density in blood showed an association with longer overall survival. The highest T cell clonality was in uninvolved adjacent lung, above tumor. Adjacent lung had a median around 60 of the 100 largest tumor clones.

V lost 3 bases to trimming and J lost 5 bases, with 13 bases between them. Per germline, CDR1 MGHDK and CDR2 SYGVNS. CDR3 length equals 14 residues. Libraries were prepared by immunoSEQ multiplex PCR; TCRdb keeps only in-frame clonotypes and omits some of them. Among about 40,000 clones listed, approximately 81% were seen once. Specimen: peripheral blood mononuclear cells, collected before any cancer treatment. This clonotype was sampled from a male donor aged 60 or older with stage II lung adenocarcinoma. The chain is built from TRBV25-1 and TRBJ1-2; maybe TRBD1 (5 bases). The CDR3 is CASSDGGTKYGYTF. The CDR3 DNA reads TGTGCCAGCAGTGACGGGGGAACCAAATATGGCTACACCTTC.